The sequence of this TCR beta chain was determined in a study of PD-1 blockade in classical Hodgkin lymphoma. In every patient, relapse followed autologous stem cell transplantation, while exposure to brentuximab vedotin differed. The CDR3 contains 18 residues. V gave up 0 bases and J gave up 3 bases, with 21 bases separating them. Germline CDR1 is SGHVS and CDR2 is FQNEAQ. Libraries were prepared by immunoSEQ multiplex PCR; TCRdb keeps only in-frame clonotypes and omits some of them. The sample holds 46,000 or so clones, approximately 70% seen once. The rearrangement links TRBV7-8 to TRBJ2-7; D ambiguous. The sample was peripheral blood mononuclear cells (PBMCs), taken at baseline. The TCR was taken from a human donor with classical Hodgkin lymphoma. The CDR3 is CASSLAASRVGWDYEQYF. The CDR3 DNA sequence: TGTGCCAGCAGCTTAGCGGCCAGCCGCGTCGGGTGGGACTACGAGCAGTACTTC.